The 32 T cell receptor beta chains below were found in one sample sequenced in a study of preoperative IRX-2 immunotherapy in early breast cancer. Some clones are missing from TCRdb's copy, which holds only in-frame ones; the method was immunoSEQ multiplex PCR. Of approximately 34,000 clones in the sample, roughly 95% were seen once. Stated treatment: preoperative locoregional IRX-2 cytokine immunotherapy. This sample was gathered from a patient treated with IRX-2 immunotherapy. These receptors came from a human donor with breast cancer.

J is TRBJ2-2 and V is TRBV4-3, with no clear D. This CDR3 has 13 amino acids. Trimming cost V 1 base and J 7 bases, with 7 bases left between them. Germline values: CDR1 LGHNA, CDR2 YSLEER. CDR3 coding DNA: TGCGCCAGCAGCCAAGGACGCCGCGGGGAGCTGTTTTTT. The encoded protein is CASSQGRRGELFF.

The rearrangement uses TRBV28 and TRBJ2-3, with 9 bases identical to TRBD2. Germline V gene data show CDR1 as MDHEN and CDR2 as SYDVKM. The CDR3 loop spans 17 amino acids. V was pared by 7 bases and J by 4 bases, with 15 bases of the junction left unmatched. The CDR3 loop is CASTLRGGAGGADTQYF. In DNA form, the CDR3 reads TGTGCCAGCACTCTACGCGGGGGGGCAGGAGGGGCAGATACGCAGTATTTT.

The J gene is TRBJ2-5, the V gene TRBV4-2; 9 nucleotides align to TRBD1. Trimming took 0 bases from V and 8 from J; bases not matched to a gene: 4. Looked up from germline, CDR1 is LGHNA and CDR2 is YNFKEQ. This CDR3 contains 14 residues. DNA for the CDR3: TGTGCCAGCAGCCAAGAAGGGACAGGGAACACCCAGTACTTC. It specifies CASSQEGTGNTQYF.

The chain links TRBV27 to TRBJ2-7; 8 nucleotides line up with TRBD2. Trimming cost V 6 bases and J 3 bases; bases outside gene matches: 4. This CDR3 contains 13 residues. CDR1 is MNHEY, CDR2 SMNVEV, per germline (reference sequence). The CDR3 bases are TGTGCCAGCAGAGGCGGGAGGATCTACGAGCAGTACTTC. Encoded protein: CASRGGRIYEQYF.

The chain carries TRBV6-6 and TRBJ2-7; weak D call: TRBD2 (5 bases). Trimming took 5 bases from V and 6 from J, leaving 11 bases between them. From germline, CDR1 is MNHNY and CDR2 SVGAGI (reference sequence). The CDR3 extends over 12 amino acids. The CDR3 loop is CASSPLEGEQYF. The CDR3 bases are TGTGCCAGCAGTCCACTAGAGGGCGAGCAGTACTTC.

The rearrangement joins TRBV5-4 to TRBJ2-5, with D perhaps matching TRBD1 (5 bases). With the DNA end fitting TRBJ2-7 better, the J assignment may be wrong. The CDR3 is 13 amino acids. Germline CDR1 is SGHNT and CDR2 is YYREEE (reference sequence). In DNA, the CDR3 is TGTGCCAGCAGCGGGGCCCTCTCCTACGAGCAGTACTTC. Translating gives CASSGALSYEQYF.

V and J are TRBV13 and TRBJ2-7; possibly TRBD2 for D (6 bases). Trimming shortened V by 0 bases and J by 1 base, and 7 bases separated the two germline ends. The CDR3 has 14 amino acids. CDR1 is PRHDT, CDR2 FYEKMQ, per germline (reference sequence). The chain's CDR3 is CASSLGGTSYEQYF. In DNA, the CDR3 is TGTGCCAGCAGCTTAGGGGGGACTTCCTACGAGCAGTACTTC.

This chain uses TRBV2 with TRBJ2-3; 7 bases match TRBD1. CDR1 is SNHLY and CDR2 is FYNNEI in the germline V gene. V shed 5 bases and J 2 bases; nucleotides not matched to a gene: 7. This CDR3 contains 15 residues. The CDR3 DNA reads TGTGCCAGCAGTAAACGGGACAGACACACAGATACGCAGTATTTT. Translating gives CASSKRDRHTDTQYF.

J is TRBJ2-2 and V is TRBV19; weak D call: TRBD1 (6 bases). V gave up 8 bases and J gave up 1 base, with 14 bases separating them. CDR3 size: 15 residues. Germline assignment: CDR1 LNHDA and CDR2 SQIVND (reference sequence). CDR3 sequence: CASFPDRRNTGELFF. The CDR3 nucleotides read TGTGCCAGTTTTCCCGACAGGAGGAACACCGGGGAGCTGTTTTTT.

This chain uses TRBV18 with TRBJ1-2; D not certain. Per the germline V gene, CDR1 is KGHSH and CDR2 is LQKENI. The ends were cut back, 2 bases at V and 0 bases at J, with 16 bases in the middle. This CDR3 contains 17 residues. In DNA form, the CDR3 reads TGTGCCAGCTCACCAATGCGGTTGACGGAAGCTAACTATGGCTACACCTTC. Translated: CASSPMRLTEANYGYTF.

CDR3 region: CASKSDRSNSPLHF. The CDR3, as DNA: TGCGCCAGCAAGTCGGACAGAAGTAATTCACCCCTCCACTTT. The chain uses TRBV10-2 and TRBJ1-6; D might be TRBD1 (6 bases). Looked up from germline, CDR1 is WSHSY and CDR2 is SAAADI. The germline V and J ends were trimmed by 7 bases and 6 bases, with 13 bases remaining between them. The CDR3 sequence is 14 residues long.

This clone was found once. This chain connects TRBV7-3 to TRBJ1-1, with 10 positions matching TRBD1. CDR1 SGHTA and CDR2 FQGTGA come from the germline V gene. CDR3 length equals 15 residues. V shed 1 base, J shed 5 bases, and the junction held 4 bases outside the gene matches. The CDR3 DNA reads as TGTGCCAGCAGCTTAATGACAGGGGGCGCGACTGAAGCTTTCTTT. Its translation: CASSLMTGGATEAFF.

The V call is TRBV7-8, the J call TRBJ2-7; D is ambiguous. From germline, CDR1 is SGHVS and CDR2 FQNEAQ. The length of the CDR3 is 14 residues. V lost 4 bases, J lost 0 bases, and 10 bases lay in between. DNA for the CDR3: TGTGCCAGCAGCTCTGGACCCCTCTCCTACGAGCAGTACTTC. It translates to CASSSGPLSYEQYF.

The chain has TRBV19 and TRBJ1-3, with no clear D. V gave up 2 bases and J gave up 0 bases, with 5 bases separating them. Germline CDR1 and CDR2: LNHDA and SQIVND (reference sequence). This CDR3 is 14 amino acids long. The CDR3 spells CASSILSSGNTIYF. Here the CDR3 DNA reads TGTGCCAGTAGTATATTGAGCTCTGGAAACACCATATATTTT.

The chain couples TRBV2 to TRBJ2-7; D perhaps matches TRBD2 (6 bases). CDR1 is SNHLY, CDR2 FYNNEI, per germline. The CDR3 runs to 13 residues. V lost 10 bases to trimming and J lost 4 bases, with 17 bases between them. The CDR3 sequence: CATALALGYEQYF. CDR3 in DNA: TGTGCCACCGCACTAGCTTTAGGATACGAGCAGTACTTC.

The chain combines TRBV29-1 with TRBJ1-3; possibly TRBD1 for D (5 bases). V shed 7 bases and J shed 4 bases, with 17 bases lying between them. CDR1 and CDR2 from the germline V gene are SQVTM and ANQGSEA. The CDR3 runs 14 residues. The chain's CDR3 is CSARRGDSGNTIYF. The CDR3 DNA follows: TGCAGCGCCCGAAGAGGGGATTCCGGAAACACCATATATTTT.

The chain employs TRBV18 and TRBJ2-5, with D possibly TRBD1 on 5 matching bases. The length of the CDR3 is 15 residues. The germline gives CDR1 KGHSH, CDR2 LQKENI. Between the trimmed V and J ends, which lost 2 bases and 4 bases, there was a span of 14 bases. Written as DNA, the CDR3 is TGTGCCAGCTCACCAGGGGCAGGGTACACAGAGACCCAGTACTTC. Its translation: CASSPGAGYTETQYF.

This chain joins TRBV4-1 and TRBJ1-1; 7 positions agree with TRBD1. Germline V gives CDR1 MGHRA, CDR2 YSYEKL. CDR3 length: 13 amino acids. The V segment lost 8 bases and the J segment 2 bases; nucleotides outside the gene matches: 5. CDR3 DNA: TGCGCCAGCCAGACAGGGCGTAACACTGAAGCTTTCTTT. This encodes CASQTGRNTEAFF.

The rearrangement links TRBV4-2 to TRBJ2-3; 9 nucleotides align to TRBD2. V was pared by 0 bases and J by 4 bases, with 11 bases of the junction left unmatched. The CDR3 runs to 18 residues. The V gene's germline CDR1 is LGHNA and CDR2 YNFKEQ. The CDR3 here is CASSQDGAGGGLADTQYF. CDR3 DNA: TGTGCCAGCAGCCAAGATGGGGCGGGAGGGGGGCTTGCAGATACGCAGTATTTT.

This chain connects TRBV27 to TRBJ1-2; 8 positions agree with TRBD1. Germline trimming cut 4 bases from V and 6 bases from J; bases unmatched to any gene: 13. Germline CDR1 and CDR2: MNHEY and SMNVEV (reference sequence). The CDR3 runs to 16 residues. In DNA, the CDR3 is TGTGCCAGCAGTTCAGACTTACAGGGGGTTAGGGATGGCTACACCTTC. Protein: CASSSDLQGVRDGYTF.

V and J are TRBV29-1 and TRBJ1-5, with a tentative D call TRBD1 (5 bases). V lost 4 bases, J lost 2 bases, and 12 bases lay in between. The CDR3 contains 14 residues. The germline V gene has CDR1 SQVTM and CDR2 ANQGSEA. CDR3 coding DNA: TGCAGCGTTGGGACCGGACAAGGCAATCAGCCCCAGCATTTT. Translation: CSVGTGQGNQPQHF.

V and J are TRBV19 and TRBJ2-7, with 13 bases aligning to TRBD2. J gave up 4 bases and V 4 bases, and 4 bases lay outside the gene matches. CDR1 and CDR2 from the germline V gene are LNHDA and SQIVND (reference sequence). CDR3 length equals 15 residues. In nucleotides, the CDR3 is TGTGCCAGTAGTACTACTAGCGGGGGGGGGTACGAGCAGTACTTC. Amino acid sequence: CASSTTSGGGYEQYF. The whole variable domain, remainder taken from reference TRBV19 and TRBJ2-7, is DGGITQSPKYLFRKEGQNVTLSCEQNLNHDAMYWYRQDPGQGLRLIYYSQIVNDFQKGDIAEGYSVSREKKESFPLTVTSAQKNPTAFYLCASSTTSGGGYEQYFGPGTRLTVT.

The J gene is TRBJ2-5, the V gene TRBV7-8; D possibly uses TRBD1 or TRBD2 (5 bases each). This CDR3 has 16 residues. The germline gives CDR1 SGHVS, CDR2 FQNEAQ. Between the trimmed V and J ends, which lost 4 bases and 3 bases, there was a span of 18 bases. The CDR3 protein is CASSYTGTFTEETQYF. The CDR3 nucleotides read TGTGCCAGCAGCTACACCGGGACCTTTACTGAAGAGACCCAGTACTTC.

The rearrangement links TRBV9 to TRBJ2-1; 8 bases are a match to TRBD1. Germline V gives CDR1 SGDLS, CDR2 YYNGEE. The V segment lost 0 bases and the J segment 5 bases; nucleotides outside the gene matches: 4. CDR3 length equals 15 residues. The CDR3 reads CASSVGQGANNEQFF. The DNA of the CDR3 is TGTGCCAGCAGCGTAGGGCAGGGGGCCAACAATGAGCAGTTCTTC.

The chain couples TRBV6-5 to TRBJ2-5, with TRBD2 identical over 7 bases. The J call is uncertain, as TRBJ2-7 better fits the DNA end. Germline V CDR1 and CDR2: MNHEY, SVGAGI. The CDR3 runs 14 residues. In DNA form, the CDR3 reads TGTGCCAGCAGTTTAGCGGGCCCTACCTACGAGCAGTACTTC. This sequence encodes CASSLAGPTYEQYF.

The chain carries TRBV7-3 and TRBJ2-3, with 9 bases matching TRBD2. V trimming: 8 bases; J trimming: 5 bases; junction bases outside the gene matches: 11. This CDR3 is 15 amino acids long. Per germline, CDR1 SGHTA and CDR2 FQGTGA. The CDR3 loop reads CASVQGTSNRDTQYF. CDR3 nucleotides: TGTGCCAGCGTCCAGGGGACTAGCAACAGAGATACGCAGTATTTT.

The genes are TRBV5-1 and TRBJ2-7; TRBD1 matches 10 bases. Germline loops: CDR1 SGHRS, CDR2 YFSETQ. The V segment lost 3 bases and the J segment 6 bases; nucleotides outside the gene matches: 6. This CDR3 is 14 amino acids long. DNA for the CDR3: TGCGCCAGCAGCTCGGGACAGGGGACGGGCGAGCAGTACTTC. This gives the protein CASSSGQGTGEQYF.

This sequence joins TRBV10-2 and TRBJ2-1; 14 bases are shared with TRBD2. CDR3 size: 19 residues. Trimming at V came to 3 bases and at J to 10 bases, leaving 17 bases not matched to a gene. Germline CDR1 and CDR2: WSHSY and SAAADI. The CDR3 sequence is CASSDGLAGGLSNRKEQFF. CDR3 nucleotide sequence: TGCGCCAGCAGTGACGGACTAGCGGGGGGACTCAGTAATAGGAAAGAGCAGTTCTTC.

This clone has a single count. The chain employs TRBV7-2 and TRBJ2-7; the D is unclear. Germline CDR1 reads SGHTA; CDR2 reads FQGNSA. Trimming removed 2 bases from V and 7 bases from J, with 18 bases in between. This CDR3 region has 15 residues. The CDR3 is CASSLTNPPSGEQYF. The CDR3 nucleotides are TGTGCCAGCAGCTTAACAAACCCACCGTCCGGGGAGCAGTACTTC.

The CDR3, as DNA: TGTGCCAGCAGCTTAGAAAAAGACAGGTTAAAAAACATTCAGTACTTC. Protein product: CASSLEKDRLKNIQYF. The chain combines TRBV13 with TRBJ2-4, with a possible D match to TRBD1 (6 bases). The germline CDR1 and CDR2 sequences are PRHDT and FYEKMQ (reference sequence). The CDR3 is 16 residues long. V was clipped by 1 base and J by 4 bases, with 14 bases between them.

The CDR3 DNA follows: TGCAGTGCCAGGGGTAGGGATGGCTACACCTTC. It is translated as CSARGRDGYTF. The chain has TRBV20-1 and TRBJ1-2; D may be TRBD1 (6 bases). Trimming took off 6 bases at V and 6 bases at J, with 11 bases between the two ends. Germline assignment: CDR1 DFQATT and CDR2 SNEGSKA (reference sequence). The CDR3 has 11 amino acids.

The rearrangement uses TRBV11-1 and TRBJ1-3; 9 nucleotides line up with TRBD1. In germline, CDR1 is SGHAT, CDR2 FQDESV (reference sequence). V shed 6 bases, J shed 0 bases, and the junction held 9 bases outside the gene matches. CDR3 length equals 17 residues. The CDR3 spells CASSLTGTGYSGNTIYF. In DNA, the CDR3 is TGTGCCAGCAGTTTGACCGGGACAGGGTACTCTGGAAACACCATATATTTT.